The following is a T cell receptor (beta chain) sequence with its context. The target antigen is unknown. Sequenced by immunoSEQ multiplex PCR; TCRdb stores in-frame clones only, minus some. The sample consists of over 40,000 clones, under 85% of them appearing once. This sample stems from a study of T cell responses to AZD1222 COVID-19 vaccine. Study overall: Pooled samples include second doses given at about 4 or 12 weeks.

Trimming shortened V by 8 bases and J by 4 bases, and 16 bases separated the two germline ends. Germline loops: CDR1 MNHEY, CDR2 SVGAGI. The CDR3 covers 14 residues. Study findings and constraints: Donors, mostly white British, included more females; clonal diversity was possibly underestimated. Without day 14 samples, only post-peak T cell repertoires were studied.

This rearrangement joins TRBV6-5 to TRBJ2-3; D is perhaps TRBD1 or TRBD2 (6 bases each). The sample here was peripheral blood, taken on day 0 of AZD1222 vaccination. The receptor was isolated from an adult in good health. CDR3 loop: CASALGGSADTQYF. Here the CDR3 DNA reads TGTGCCAGCGCCCTGGGGGGCAGTGCAGATACGCAGTATTTT.